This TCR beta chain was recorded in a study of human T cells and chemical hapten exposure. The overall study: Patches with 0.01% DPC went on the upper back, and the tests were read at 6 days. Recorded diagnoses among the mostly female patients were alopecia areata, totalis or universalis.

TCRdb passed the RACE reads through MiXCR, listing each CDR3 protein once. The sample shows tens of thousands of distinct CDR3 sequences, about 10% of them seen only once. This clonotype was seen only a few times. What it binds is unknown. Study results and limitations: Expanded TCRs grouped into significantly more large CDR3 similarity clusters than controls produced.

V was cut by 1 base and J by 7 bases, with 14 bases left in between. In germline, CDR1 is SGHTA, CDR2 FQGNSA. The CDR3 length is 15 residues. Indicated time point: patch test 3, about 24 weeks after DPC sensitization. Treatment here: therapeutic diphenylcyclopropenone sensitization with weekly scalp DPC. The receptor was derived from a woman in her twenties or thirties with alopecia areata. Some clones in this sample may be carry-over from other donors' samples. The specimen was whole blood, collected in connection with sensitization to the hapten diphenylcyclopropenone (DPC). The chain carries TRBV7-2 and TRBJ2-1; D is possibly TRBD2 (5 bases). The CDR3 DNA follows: TGTGCCAGCAGCTTAGTTGCGGGTGCGTTGAATGAGCAGTTCTTC. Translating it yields CASSLVAGALNEQFF.